Presented here are 30 T cell receptor beta chains from one specimen sequenced in a study of T cell repertoires in cytomegalovirus infection. Using its own MiXCR run on the reads, TCRdb lists one record per CDR3 protein. The sample records roughly 570,000 distinct CDR3 sequences, approximately 40% being singletons. These receptors lack a known antigen. The sample consisted of cultured PBMCs, taken from culture after CMV antigen stimulation. These TCRs come from a human donor in good health (CMV status not recorded). Some clones in this sample may be carry-over from other donors' samples.

The V call is TRBV18, the J call TRBJ2-1; unclear D gene. Germline V gene lookup returns CDR1 KGHSH and CDR2 LQKENI. Deletions cut 5 bases from V and 6 bases from J, with 11 bases between. The CDR3 has 13 amino acids. CDR3 DNA: TGTGCCAGCTCAGCCTTGGACGTCAATGAGCAGTTCTTC. It specifies CASSALDVNEQFF.

The chain recombines TRBV20-1 with TRBJ1-2; TRBD1 matches at 7 bases. CDR3 size: 14 residues. Germline V gene sequence: CDR1 DFQATT, CDR2 SNEGSKA (reference sequence). V trimming: 1 base; J trimming: 2 bases; junction bases outside the gene matches: 4. For the CDR3, the DNA is TGCAGTGCTAGAGCAGGGACAGAAAACTATGGCTACACCTTC. Translating gives CSARAGTENYGYTF.

This chain joins TRBV12-3 or TRBV12-4 and TRBJ1-5, with a tentative D call TRBD1 (6 bases). This CDR3 has 14 residues. V lost 7 bases and J lost 0, with 10 bases in between. The CDR3 DNA follows: TGTGCCAGCAAGGACAGTTATAGCAATCAGCCCCAGCATTTT. This translates into CASKDSYSNQPQHF.

The sample holds a few counts of this clonotype. The gene calls are TRBV20-1 and TRBJ2-7; possible D gene TRBD2, 7 bases. The CDR3 covers 14 residues. Trimming removed 0 bases at V and 0 bases at J, with 9 bases between. The germline CDR1 and CDR2 sequences are DFQATT and SNEGSKA (reference sequence). CDR3 bases: TGCAGTGCTAGAGACGGGGGGCTCTCCTACGAGCAGTACTTC. It specifies CSARDGGLSYEQYF.

The chain carries TRBV19 and TRBJ2-7, with TRBD1 matching over 9 bases. Trimming at V came to 3 bases and at J to 3 bases, leaving 6 bases not matched to a gene. Germline V gives CDR1 LNHDA, CDR2 SQIVND (reference sequence). The CDR3 is made up of 15 amino acids. CDR3 DNA sequence: TGTGCCAGTAGTATTACGGACAGGGGTATCTACGAGCAGTACTTC. It translates to CASSITDRGIYEQYF. Complete variable domain (other parts from reference TRBV19 and TRBJ2-7): DGGITQSPKYLFRKEGQNVTLSCEQNLNHDAMYWYRQDPGQGLRLIYYSQIVNDFQKGDIAEGYSVSREKKESFPLTVTSAQKNPTAFYLCASSITDRGIYEQYFGPGTRLTVT.

The chain couples TRBV12-3 or TRBV12-4 to TRBJ2-5; D could derive from TRBD1 or TRBD2 (6 bases each). V was shortened by 6 bases and J by 2 bases, with 19 bases between the two germline ends. This CDR3 spans 16 amino acids. The CDR3 DNA follows: TGTGCCAGCAGCCGCGGGGTTGGGGGCATACAAGAGACCCAGTACTTC. It encodes CASSRGVGGIQETQYF.

The chain combines TRBV7-2 with TRBJ2-7, with D perhaps matching TRBD1 or TRBD2 (5 bases each). The CDR3 length is 17 residues. The germline gives CDR1 SGHTA, CDR2 FQGNSA. V was cut by 0 bases and J by 2 bases, with 17 bases left in between. The CDR3 loop reads CASSLAGLGTPTYEQYF. For the CDR3, the DNA is TGTGCCAGCAGCTTAGCGGGGCTCGGGACCCCAACCTACGAGCAGTACTTC.

The rearrangement links TRBV10-3 to TRBJ2-7; no definite D call. V was shortened by 2 bases and J by 3 bases, with 5 bases between the two germline ends. The length of the CDR3 is 12 residues. Germline values: CDR1 ENHRY, CDR2 SYGVKD. DNA for the CDR3: TGTGCCATCAGTGAGAACCTCTACGAGCAGTACTTC. It specifies CAISENLYEQYF.

This clonotype occurred a few times. The chain joins TRBV11-2 to TRBJ2-1, with a tentative D call TRBD2 (6 bases). Per germline, CDR1 SGHAT and CDR2 FQNNGV. Trimming took off 4 bases at V and 0 bases at J, with 10 bases between the two ends. There are 15 residues in the CDR3. CDR3 nucleotides: TGTGCCAGCAGCTCCCTAGCGAACTCCTACAATGAGCAGTTCTTC. Translating it yields CASSSLANSYNEQFF.

The chain uses TRBV20-1 and TRBJ2-3; D not certain. Germline V CDR1 and CDR2: DFQATT, SNEGSKA (reference sequence). The CDR3 is 12 amino acids. V was cut by 3 bases and J by 2 bases, with 6 bases left in between. The CDR3 region has the DNA TGCAGTGCTAGTCGGCCCACAGATACGCAGTATTTT. Translation gives CSASRPTDTQYF.

J is TRBJ2-1 and V is TRBV7-2; the match to TRBD2 covers 11 bases. Germline CDR1 reads SGHTA; CDR2 reads FQGNSA. The CDR3 spans 14 residues. J gave up 13 bases and V 0 bases, and 5 bases lay outside the gene matches. The CDR3 is CASSLAVSGGAQFF. CDR3 nucleotides: TGTGCCAGCAGCTTAGCGGTTAGCGGGGGGGCCCAGTTCTTC.

The chain links TRBV15 to TRBJ2-1, with a possible D match to TRBD1 (5 bases). The germline V and J ends were trimmed by 0 bases and 3 bases, with 15 bases remaining between them. Germline lookup yields CDR1 LNHNV and CDR2 YYDKDF (reference sequence). The CDR3 has 17 residues. The CDR3 spells CATSRDPRQGFYNEQFF. The CDR3 DNA reads TGTGCCACCAGCAGAGATCCCCGGCAGGGTTTCTACAATGAGCAGTTCTTC.

V and J are TRBV5-1 and TRBJ1-2; TRBD1 is a possible D gene (6 bases). The CDR3 length is 13 residues. In germline, CDR1 is SGHRS, CDR2 YFSETQ. Trimming took 3 bases from V and 5 from J, leaving 11 bases between them. The CDR3 DNA reads TGCGCCAGCAGCTCCAACAGGGAGTATGGCTACACCTTC. Encoded protein: CASSSNREYGYTF.

The rearrangement links TRBV7-2 to TRBJ2-7; TRBD2 is a possible D gene (6 bases). The CDR3 has 13 amino acids. Germline values: CDR1 SGHTA, CDR2 FQGNSA. Trimming took off 5 bases at V and 3 bases at J, with 11 bases between the two ends. This CDR3 is CASSAPGVYEQYF. As DNA, the CDR3 is TGTGCCAGCAGCGCCCCGGGGGTCTACGAGCAGTACTTC.

J is TRBJ1-3 and V is TRBV7-2, with D unclear. The V end lost 0 bases, the J end lost 10 bases, and 13 bases lay between the germline ends. The CDR3 sequence is 14 residues long. Germline V gene sequence: CDR1 SGHTA, CDR2 FQGNSA. CDR3 region: CASSLALTEGTIYF. The CDR3 bases are TGTGCCAGCAGCTTAGCGCTAACAGAGGGAACCATATATTTT.

As for this clonotype: This may be a read error: a much more frequent sequence differs by one nucleotide. This sequence joins TRBV7-2 and TRBJ1-1; D is ambiguous. Trimming shortened V by 5 bases and J by 1 base, and 11 bases separated the two germline ends. Germline V gene lookup returns CDR1 SGHTA and CDR2 FQGNSA. CDR3 length equals 14 residues. The CDR3: CASSPQRANTEAFF. The CDR3 DNA is TGTGCCAGCAGCCCACAGAGGGCGAACACTGAAGCTTTCTTT.

V is TRBV7-6 and J is TRBJ2-5; D is possibly TRBD2 (5 bases). V shed 5 bases and J shed 14 bases, with 9 bases lying between them. In germline, CDR1 is SGHVS, CDR2 FNYEAQ. This CDR3 is 9 amino acids long. The CDR3 sequence is CASSPGSYF. The CDR3 DNA reads TGTGCCAGCAGCCCGGGGAGCTACTTC.

This clonotype was seen more than once but under ten times. This rearrangement joins TRBV4-2 to TRBJ1-4, with 9 positions matching TRBD1. Germline trimming cut 0 bases from V and 8 bases from J; bases unmatched to any gene: 13. From germline, CDR1 is LGHNA and CDR2 YNFKEQ. CDR3 size: 18 residues. The CDR3 nucleotides read TGTGCCAGCAGCCAAGATTCCCTCCGGGACAGGGCTTGGGAAAAACTGTTTTTT. Encoded protein: CASSQDSLRDRAWEKLFF.

V usage is TRBV27 and J usage is TRBJ2-5; the match to TRBD2 covers 11 bases. J lost 0 bases, V lost 6 bases, and 6 bases had no gene match. This CDR3 has 16 residues. Germline-derived CDR1 and CDR2 are MNHEY and SMNVEV (reference sequence). This CDR3 reads CASRKRTSGHQETQYF. The DNA of the CDR3 is TGTGCCAGCAGAAAAAGGACTAGCGGGCACCAAGAGACCCAGTACTTC.

This chain connects TRBV6-2 or TRBV6-3 to TRBJ2-6; D uncertain. V lost 4 bases, J lost 0 bases, and 7 bases lay in between. The CDR3 loop spans 15 amino acids. Germline CDR1 and CDR2: MNHEY and SVGEGT. As DNA, the CDR3 is TGTGCCAGCAGTTTCCGGAGCTCTGGGGCCAACGTCCTGACTTTC. Its translation: CASSFRSSGANVLTF.

The genes are TRBV18 and TRBJ2-5; 8 bases line up with TRBD2. Trimming removed 3 bases from V and 4 bases from J; junction bases left unmatched: 13. This CDR3 has 17 residues. Germline CDR1 is KGHSH and CDR2 is LQKENI. Here the CDR3 DNA reads TGTGCCAGCTCACCTCAAGCGGGAGCATTAGCCGGAGAGACCCAGTACTTC. This sequence encodes CASSPQAGALAGETQYF.

There are many counts of this clonotype. The V gene is TRBV7-2, the J gene TRBJ2-5, with a weak D call TRBD2 (6 bases). V was shortened by 6 bases and J by 4 bases, with 12 bases between the two germline ends. The CDR3 is 13 amino acids. CDR1 is SGHTA, CDR2 FQGNSA, per germline. CDR3 nucleotide sequence: TGTGCCAGCAGGCGGGGTAGCCTAGAGACCCAGTACTTC. Its translation is CASRRGSLETQYF.

This clonotype was recorded once. The chain employs TRBV19 and TRBJ2-1; no clear D. CDR3 length equals 13 residues. V was shortened by 7 bases and J by 0 bases, with 7 bases between the two germline ends. Germline lookup yields CDR1 LNHDA and CDR2 SQIVND (reference sequence). The CDR3 DNA reads as TGTGCCAGTACCAGAACCTCCTACAATGAGCAGTTCTTC. As protein: CASTRTSYNEQFF.

The chain uses TRBV5-1 and TRBJ2-4; 9 bases are shared with TRBD2. J was trimmed by 6 bases and V by 0 bases; bases with no gene match: 7. The CDR3 is 16 residues long. Germline CDR1 SGHRS, CDR2 YFSETQ. In nucleotides, the CDR3 is TGCGCCAGCAGCTTGGCCGGACTAGCGCACGGAAACATTCAGTACTTC. Protein product: CASSLAGLAHGNIQYF.

In this sample, this clonotype turned up a few times. V gene TRBV20-1 combines with J gene TRBJ2-1, with TRBD2 matching 12 bases. Germline V gene data show CDR1 as DFQATT and CDR2 as SNEGSKA (reference sequence). The CDR3 sequence is 15 residues long. J lost 4 bases, V lost 7 bases, and 8 bases had no gene match. CDR3 amino acids: CSGSTTSGGYNEQFF. The CDR3, as DNA: TGCAGTGGCTCAACCACTAGCGGGGGGTACAATGAGCAGTTCTTC.

The rearrangement links TRBV12-3 or TRBV12-4 to TRBJ2-7, with 8 bases that match TRBD2. J gave up 3 bases and V 10 bases, and 8 bases lay outside the gene matches. This CDR3 has 13 residues. The CDR3 DNA sequence: TGTGCCACCGCCGTCGGGGGGGGCTACGAGCAGTACTTC. Translating it yields CATAVGGGYEQYF.

The rearrangement joins TRBV20-1 to TRBJ2-4; D tentatively reads TRBD1 or TRBD2 (5 bases each). Trimming took off 5 bases at V and 5 bases at J, with 13 bases between the two ends. CDR3 length: 13 amino acids. Per germline, CDR1 DFQATT and CDR2 SNEGSKA (reference sequence). CDR3 sequence reads: CSAERLGENIQYF. In DNA, the CDR3 is TGCAGTGCTGAGAGATTGGGGGAAAACATTCAGTACTTC.

This chain links TRBV28 with TRBJ1-1; TRBD1 matches at 7 bases. This CDR3 spans 13 amino acids. Looked up from germline, CDR1 is MDHEN and CDR2 is SYDVKM. V trimming: 7 bases; J trimming: 5 bases; junction bases outside the gene matches: 7. The CDR3 sequence: CASMMAGGTEAFF. The CDR3, as DNA: TGTGCCAGCATGATGGCAGGGGGGACTGAAGCTTTCTTT.

In this sample, this clonotype turned up a few times. The V call is TRBV6-1, the J call TRBJ2-7, with 7 bases fitting TRBD1. Germline V gene data show CDR1 as MNHNS and CDR2 as SASEGT. V trimming: 9 bases; J trimming: 3 bases; junction bases outside the gene matches: 8. The CDR3 consists of 13 residues. The CDR3 loop reads CASRTGIYYEQYF. For the CDR3, the DNA is TGTGCCAGTCGGACAGGAATTTACTACGAGCAGTACTTC.

This clonotype was seen more than once but under ten times. The chain combines TRBV6-1 with TRBJ1-4, with D unclear. Per the germline V gene, CDR1 is MNHNS and CDR2 is SASEGT. The CDR3 spans 14 residues. Trimming removed 6 bases from V and 7 bases from J, with 15 bases in between. The chain's CDR3 is CASRTTGDVEKLFF. The CDR3 DNA follows: TGTGCCAGCAGGACTACGGGTGACGTTGAAAAACTGTTTTTT.